These 16 T cell receptor beta chains were all obtained from the same sample, sequenced in a study of blood T cell repertoires in COVID-19. The data were produced by immunoSEQ multiplex PCR, yet TCRdb's version contains in-frame clones alone and is incomplete. The data contain roughly 240,000 clones, roughly nine tenths of them singletons. Sequencing was performed on peripheral blood. These receptors originate from a young man with active or convalescent COVID-19.

The chain recombines TRBV6-5 with TRBJ1-2, with D possibly TRBD1 on 6 matching bases. The CDR3 totals 15 residues. Trimming took off 2 bases at V and 7 bases at J, with 17 bases between the two ends. Germline CDR1 MNHEY, CDR2 SVGAGI. The CDR3 DNA is TGTGCCAGCAGTTACGATTTCACAGGGCTGGTTGGCTACACCTTC. Its protein product is CASSYDFTGLVGYTF.

The chain carries TRBV29-1 and TRBJ2-1, with D possibly matching TRBD1 (5 bases). V was shortened by 7 bases and J by 4 bases, with 8 bases between the two germline ends. Germline V CDR1 and CDR2: SQVTM, ANQGSEA. CDR3 length: 11 amino acids. The CDR3 loop is CSGTLYNEQFF. CDR3 DNA: TGCAGCGGGACACTATACAATGAGCAGTTCTTC.

This chain connects TRBV5-1 to TRBJ2-7; 7 nucleotides line up with TRBD1. Germline loops: CDR1 SGHRS, CDR2 YFSETQ. The CDR3 totals 14 residues. V shed 0 bases, J shed 3 bases, and the junction held 3 bases outside the gene matches. DNA for the CDR3: TGCGCCAGCAGCTTGGTGGGACAGAACTACGAGCAGTACTTC. It codes for CASSLVGQNYEQYF.

The chain is built from TRBV2 and TRBJ2-2; 8 bases agree with TRBD1. This CDR3 comprises 17 residues. Per the germline V gene, CDR1 is SNHLY and CDR2 is FYNNEI. V lost 5 bases, J lost 3 bases, and 11 bases stayed unmatched. The CDR3 sequence: CASSQGVDRGDTGELFF. DNA for the CDR3: TGTGCCAGCAGTCAGGGGGTCGACAGGGGCGACACCGGGGAGCTGTTTTTT. Based on the CDR3 plus reference TRBV2 and TRBJ2-2, the full variable domain is EPEVTQTPSHQVTQMGQEVILRCVPISNHLYFYWYRQILGQKVEFLVSFYNNEISEKSEIFDDQFSVERPDGSNFTLKIRSTKLEDSAMYFCASSQGVDRGDTGELFFGEGSRLTVL.

J is TRBJ1-5 and V is TRBV19, with a tentative D call TRBD1 (6 bases). This CDR3 comprises 13 residues. In germline, CDR1 is LNHDA, CDR2 SQIVND (reference sequence). V was pared by 9 bases and J by 7 bases, with 16 bases between. The CDR3 DNA is TGTGCCAGCAGTGGGGGGGCTGGGCAGCCCCAGCATTTT. This gives the protein CASSGGAGQPQHF.

This clone was seen just once. The chain couples TRBV4-3 to TRBJ1-4; D uncertain. CDR3 size: 15 residues. Trimming removed 4 bases at V and 6 bases at J, with 15 bases between. CDR1 LGHNA and CDR2 YSLEER come from the germline V gene. The CDR3 here is CASSRVYGSDEKLFF. DNA for the CDR3: TGCGCCAGCAGCCGAGTGTACGGTTCTGATGAAAAACTGTTTTTT.

V gene TRBV28 combines with J gene TRBJ2-4; D is perhaps TRBD1 (6 bases). CDR1 and CDR2 from the germline V gene are MDHEN and SYDVKM. The CDR3 totals 15 residues. V was cut by 6 bases and J by 8 bases, with 20 bases left in between. The CDR3 region has the DNA TGTGCCAGCAGCGATAGAATGGGGGCCGGTTACATTCAGTACTTC. Its translation: CASSDRMGAGYIQYF.

The V call is TRBV2, the J call TRBJ2-3; 10 bases line up with TRBD1. The V segment lost 4 bases and the J segment 6 bases; nucleotides outside the gene matches: 7. The CDR3 is 15 amino acids. CDR1 is SNHLY, CDR2 FYNNEI, per germline. CDR3 residues: CASSVVGGQGDTQYF. CDR3 in DNA: TGTGCCAGCAGTGTAGTAGGGGGACAGGGGGATACGCAGTATTTT.

This clone was observed a few times. The chain carries TRBV6-5 and TRBJ2-1; 9 positions match TRBD1. Germline loops: CDR1 MNHEY, CDR2 SVGAGI. The CDR3 length is 15 residues. The V segment lost 5 bases and the J segment 4 bases; nucleotides outside the gene matches: 6. The CDR3 is CASSLLGQGYNEQFF. In DNA, the CDR3 is TGTGCCAGCAGTCTGCTAGGACAGGGGTACAATGAGCAGTTCTTC.

The chain employs TRBV5-4 and TRBJ1-4, with unresolved D. CDR1 SGHNT and CDR2 YYREEE come from the germline V gene (reference sequence). This CDR3 comprises 14 residues. V gave up 1 base and J gave up 5 bases, with 9 bases separating them. In DNA, the CDR3 is TGTGCCAGCAGCTTGAAAGAAGCGAATGAAAAACTGTTTTTT. Its translation: CASSLKEANEKLFF.

The chain joins TRBV10-3 to TRBJ1-5; tentative D call: TRBD1 (5 bases). This CDR3 has 13 amino acids. Germline-derived CDR1 and CDR2 are ENHRY and SYGVKD. V shed 8 bases and J shed 4 bases, with 12 bases lying between them. The CDR3 protein is CAIQDSRNQPQHF. The CDR3 coding sequence is TGTGCCATCCAAGACAGTCGGAATCAGCCCCAGCATTTT.

In its sample, this clone was seen once. The gene calls are TRBV28 and TRBJ1-2; D possibly corresponds to TRBD1 (6 bases). Looked up from germline, CDR1 is MDHEN and CDR2 is SYDVKM. V dropped 8 bases and J dropped 6 bases, with 16 bases sitting between them. The CDR3 covers 13 residues. CDR3 coding DNA: TGTGCCAGCGCTGGACAGCTCACCCATGGCTACACCTTC. Translation gives CASAGQLTHGYTF.

The chain combines TRBV30 with TRBJ2-3, with a possible D match to TRBD1 (6 bases). V was pared by 4 bases and J by 0 bases, with 11 bases between. CDR3 length equals 14 residues. CDR1 is GTSNPN and CDR2 is SVGIG in the germline V gene (reference sequence). The CDR3 DNA is TGTGCCTGGAAGTCGGGACATAGCACAGATACGCAGTATTTT. As protein: CAWKSGHSTDTQYF.

The V call is TRBV6-5, the J call TRBJ1-3; D remains ambiguous. Germline V gene lookup returns CDR1 MNHEY and CDR2 SVGAGI. Trimming removed 7 bases at V and 0 bases at J, with 4 bases between. This CDR3 has 12 residues. The CDR3 sequence is CASISSGNTIYF. The CDR3 DNA sequence: TGTGCCAGCATCAGCTCTGGAAACACCATATATTTT.

The chain recombines TRBV6-2 or TRBV6-3 with TRBJ1-5; D remains ambiguous. This CDR3 spans 14 amino acids. V lost 0 bases, J lost 9 bases, and 12 bases lay in between. The germline V gene has CDR1 MNHEY and CDR2 SVGEGT. CDR3 sequence: CASSYSRRDSPQHF. The CDR3 bases are TGTGCCAGCAGTTACTCGAGGAGGGATTCGCCCCAGCATTTT.

V usage is TRBV7-9 and J usage is TRBJ1-4, with TRBD1 matching 10 bases. V dropped 5 bases and J dropped 5; count of bases not matched to a gene: 8. Germline CDR1 and CDR2: SEHNR and FQNEAQ (reference sequence). The CDR3 is 16 amino acids. The CDR3 nucleotides read TGTGCCAGCAGCCATTTCGGACAGGGGGTAAATGAAAAACTGTTTTTT. Translated, it gives CASSHFGQGVNEKLFF.